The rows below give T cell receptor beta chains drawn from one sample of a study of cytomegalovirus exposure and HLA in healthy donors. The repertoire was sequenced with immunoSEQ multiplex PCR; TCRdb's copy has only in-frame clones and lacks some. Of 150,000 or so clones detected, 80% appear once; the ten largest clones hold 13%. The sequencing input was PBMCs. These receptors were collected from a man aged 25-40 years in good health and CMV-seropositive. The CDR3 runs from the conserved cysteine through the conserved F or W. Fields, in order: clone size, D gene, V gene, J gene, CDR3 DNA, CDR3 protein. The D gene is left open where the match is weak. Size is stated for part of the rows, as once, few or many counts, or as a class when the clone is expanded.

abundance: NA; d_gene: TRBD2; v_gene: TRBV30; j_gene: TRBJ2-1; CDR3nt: TGTGCCTGGAGTGGGGGTTGGGCCCGGGCTGCCAACGGGAGGAATGAGCAGTTCTTC; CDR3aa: CAWSGGWARAANGRNEQFF
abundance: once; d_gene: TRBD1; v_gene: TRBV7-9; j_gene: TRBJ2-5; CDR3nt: TGTGCCAGCAGCTACATCGCCCGACAGGGTTTGGAGACCCAGTACTTC; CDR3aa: CASSYIARQGLETQYF
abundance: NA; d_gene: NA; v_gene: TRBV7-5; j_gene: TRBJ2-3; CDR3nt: TGTGCCAGAAGCTTAGCCCCAGGGACTAGCGGGAGAGATACGCAGTATTTT; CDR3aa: CARSLAPGTSGRDTQYF
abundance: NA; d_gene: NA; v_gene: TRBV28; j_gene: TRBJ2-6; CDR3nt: TGTGCCAGCAGTTTCGCGGAGAACAGGTGGGGCTCTGGGGCCAACGTCCTGACTTTC; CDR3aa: CASSFAENRWGSGANVLTF
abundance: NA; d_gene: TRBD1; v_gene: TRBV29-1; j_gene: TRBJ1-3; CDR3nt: TGCAGCGCCAACAGGGGTGCGGGAAACACCATATATTTT; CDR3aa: CSANRGAGNTIYF
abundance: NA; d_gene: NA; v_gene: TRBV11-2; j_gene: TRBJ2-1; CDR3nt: TGTGCCAGCAGCTACCAGCACCGGGGGTACAATGAGCAGTTCTTC; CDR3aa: CASSYQHRGYNEQFF
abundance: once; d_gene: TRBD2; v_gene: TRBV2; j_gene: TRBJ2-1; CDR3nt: TGTGCCAGCGGGTCGACTAGCGGGAGATTCAATGAGCAGTTCTTC; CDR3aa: CASGSTSGRFNEQFF
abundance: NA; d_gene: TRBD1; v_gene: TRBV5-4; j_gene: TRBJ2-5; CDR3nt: TGTGCCAGCAGCTCTCCTGGGGACAGGAACCAAGAGACCCAGTACTTC; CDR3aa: CASSSPGDRNQETQYF
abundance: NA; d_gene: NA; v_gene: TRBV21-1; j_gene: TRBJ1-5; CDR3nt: TGTGCCAGCAGCAAACCTCGGGACAGGTTGGAGCAGCCCCAGCATTTT; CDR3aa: CASSKPRDRLEQPQHF
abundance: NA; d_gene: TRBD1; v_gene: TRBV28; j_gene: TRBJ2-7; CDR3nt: TGTGCCAGCGCATCGGGACAGGGCAACGAGCAGTACTTC; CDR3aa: CASASGQGNEQYF
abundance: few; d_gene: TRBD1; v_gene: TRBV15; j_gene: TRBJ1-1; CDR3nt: TGTGCCACCAGCAGAGGCGGACAGGGTAACACTGAAGCTTTCTTT; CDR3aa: CATSRGGQGNTEAFF
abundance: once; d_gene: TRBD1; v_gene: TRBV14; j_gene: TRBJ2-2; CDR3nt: TGTGCCAGCAGCCGGCACAGGGGGCTTGGCACCGGGGAGCTGTTTTTT; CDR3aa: CASSRHRGLGTGELFF
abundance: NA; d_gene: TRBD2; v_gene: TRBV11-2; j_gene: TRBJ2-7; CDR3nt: TGTGCCAGCAGCTTAGAACTAGCGGAGAGCTACGAGCAGTACTTC; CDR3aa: CASSLELAESYEQYF
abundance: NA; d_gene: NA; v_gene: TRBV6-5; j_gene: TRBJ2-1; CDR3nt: TGTGCCAGCAGTTTACAGGCTTACCTCAACAATGAGCAGTTCTTC; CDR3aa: CASSLQAYLNNEQFF
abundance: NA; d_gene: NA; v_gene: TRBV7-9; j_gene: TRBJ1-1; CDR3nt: TGTGCCAGCTCCTACGGGGGAGTGAAGACTGAAGCTTTCTTT; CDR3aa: CASSYGGVKTEAFF
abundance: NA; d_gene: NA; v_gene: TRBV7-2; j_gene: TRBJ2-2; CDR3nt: TGTGCCAGCGGCCACACCGGGGAGCTGTTTTTT; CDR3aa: CASGHTGELFF
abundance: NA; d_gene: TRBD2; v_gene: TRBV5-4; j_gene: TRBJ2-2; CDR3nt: TGTGCCAGCAGCTCGACTAGCGGGATTGGCGGGGAGCTGTTTTTT; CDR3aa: CASSSTSGIGGELFF
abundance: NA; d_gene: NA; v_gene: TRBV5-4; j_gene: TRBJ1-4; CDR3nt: TGTGCCAGCAGCTCACGGAGAGGCGATGAAAAACTGTTTTTT; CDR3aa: CASSSRRGDEKLFF
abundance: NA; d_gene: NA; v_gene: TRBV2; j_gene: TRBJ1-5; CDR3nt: TGTGCCAGCGTTGCACAGGGTCCTCAGCCCCAGCATTTT; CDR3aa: CASVAQGPQPQHF
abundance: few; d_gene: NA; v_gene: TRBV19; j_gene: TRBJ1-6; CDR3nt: TGTGCCAGTAGTACACGACAGGACGGGAATTCACCCCTCCACTTT; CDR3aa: CASSTRQDGNSPLHF
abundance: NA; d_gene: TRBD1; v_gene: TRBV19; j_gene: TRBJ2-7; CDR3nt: TGTGCCAGTAGTACTCCGACAGGGGGCGAGCAGTACTTC; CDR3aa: CASSTPTGGEQYF
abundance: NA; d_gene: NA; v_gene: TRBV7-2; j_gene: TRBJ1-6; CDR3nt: TGTGCCAGCAGCTTAGCGCAGACCTCTAGTCCCCTCCACTTT; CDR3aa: CASSLAQTSSPLHF
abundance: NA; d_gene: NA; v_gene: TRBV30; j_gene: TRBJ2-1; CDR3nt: TGTGCCTGGAGTTCGCTAGCTTATAAGTTCTTC; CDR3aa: CAWSSLAYKFF
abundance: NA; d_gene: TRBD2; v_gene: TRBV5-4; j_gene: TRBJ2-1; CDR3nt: TGTGCCAGCAGCTCCGGGCTAGCGGACTCCCTCGGGCAGTTCTTC; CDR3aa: CASSSGLADSLGQFF
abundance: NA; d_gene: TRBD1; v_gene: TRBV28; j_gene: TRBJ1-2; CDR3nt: TGTGCCAGCAGTTTCAGGGGGCTGTCCGGCTATGGCTACACCTTC; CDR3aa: CASSFRGLSGYGYTF
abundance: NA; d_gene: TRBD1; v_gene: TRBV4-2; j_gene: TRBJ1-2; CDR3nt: TGTGCCAGCAGCCAAGAGGTTGGACAGGGGGCGGGTAGGTATGGCTACACCTTC; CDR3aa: CASSQEVGQGAGRYGYTF
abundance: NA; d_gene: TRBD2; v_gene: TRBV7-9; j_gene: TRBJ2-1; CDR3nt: TGTGCCAGCAGCTTTAGACTAGCGGTCTACAATGAGCAGTTCTTC; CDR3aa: CASSFRLAVYNEQFF
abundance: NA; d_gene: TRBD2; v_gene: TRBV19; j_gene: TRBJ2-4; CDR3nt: TGTGCCAGTAGTATCCATCCGGGACTAGCGGATGATGGGAACATTCAGTACTTC; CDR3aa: CASSIHPGLADDGNIQYF
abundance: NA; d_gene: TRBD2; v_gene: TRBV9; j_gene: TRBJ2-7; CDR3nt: TGTGCCAGCAGCGCCGGTCGGACTAGCGGCTACGAGCAGTACTTC; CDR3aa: CASSAGRTSGYEQYF
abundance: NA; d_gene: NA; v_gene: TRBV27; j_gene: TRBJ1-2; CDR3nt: TGTGCCAGCAGGGGGACACTCAGGGATGAAGGCTACACCTTC; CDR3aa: CASRGTLRDEGYTF
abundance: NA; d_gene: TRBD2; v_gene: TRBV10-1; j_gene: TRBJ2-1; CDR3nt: TGCGCCACCGACACCGGACTAGTCAACAATGAGCAGTTCTTC; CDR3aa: CATDTGLVNNEQFF
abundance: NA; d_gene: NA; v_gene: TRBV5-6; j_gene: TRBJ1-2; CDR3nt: TGTGCCAGCAGCGGTGGACAGTCTTACTATGGCTACACCTTC; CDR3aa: CASSGGQSYYGYTF
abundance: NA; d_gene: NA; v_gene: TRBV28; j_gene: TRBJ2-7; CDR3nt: TGTGCCAGCAGTTACATCTCGGCGGGCCCCTACGAGCAGTACTTC; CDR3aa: CASSYISAGPYEQYF
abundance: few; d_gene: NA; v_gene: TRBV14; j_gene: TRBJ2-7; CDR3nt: TGTGCCAGCAGCTTATTTAGCCAGCCCAGACTCTACGAGCAGTACTTC; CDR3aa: CASSLFSQPRLYEQYF
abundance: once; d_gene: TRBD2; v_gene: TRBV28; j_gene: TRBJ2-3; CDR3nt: TGTGCCAGCAGTTCAGTAGCGGGAGAGTATTTT; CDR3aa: CASSSVAGEYF
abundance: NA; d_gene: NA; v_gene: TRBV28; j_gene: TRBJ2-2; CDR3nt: TGTGCCAGCAGTTTATACGGAGGGGTCCCCGGGGAGCTGTTTTTT; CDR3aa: CASSLYGGVPGELFF
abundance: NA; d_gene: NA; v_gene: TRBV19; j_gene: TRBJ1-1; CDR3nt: TGTGCCAGTAGTGGCTGGAACACTGAAGCTTTCTTT; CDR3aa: CASSGWNTEAFF
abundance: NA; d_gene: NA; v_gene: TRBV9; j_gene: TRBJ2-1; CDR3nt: TGTGCCAGCAGCCCCCAGGCAGGGGTCGACTACAATGAGCAGTTCTTC; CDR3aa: CASSPQAGVDYNEQFF
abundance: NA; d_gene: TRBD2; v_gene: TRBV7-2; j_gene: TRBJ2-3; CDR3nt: TGTGCCAGCAGCTTAGCCCTAGCGGGAGGCACAGATACGCAGTATTTT; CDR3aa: CASSLALAGGTDTQYF
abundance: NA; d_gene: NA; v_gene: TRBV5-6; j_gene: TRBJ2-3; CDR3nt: TGTGCCAGCAGCCCGTCGACAGTCGCTACGGGGGTACAGTATTTT; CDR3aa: CASSPSTVATGVQYF
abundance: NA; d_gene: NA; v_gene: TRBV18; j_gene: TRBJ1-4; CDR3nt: TGTGCCAGCTCACCGGAGAGTAATGAAAAACTGTTTTTT; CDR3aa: CASSPESNEKLFF
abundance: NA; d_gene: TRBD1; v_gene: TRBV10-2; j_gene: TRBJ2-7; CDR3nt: TGCGCCAGCAGTGAACTAGGGACAGTCAGCTCCTACGAGCAGTACTTC; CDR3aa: CASSELGTVSSYEQYF
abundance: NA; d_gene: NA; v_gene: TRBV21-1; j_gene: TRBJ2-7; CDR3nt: TGTGCCAGCAGCACCACTTACGAGCAGTACTTC; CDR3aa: CASSTTYEQYF
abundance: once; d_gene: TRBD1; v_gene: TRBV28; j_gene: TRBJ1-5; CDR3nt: TGTGCCAGCAGTTTATCAGGGGGCTATCAGCCCCAGCATTTT; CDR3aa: CASSLSGGYQPQHF
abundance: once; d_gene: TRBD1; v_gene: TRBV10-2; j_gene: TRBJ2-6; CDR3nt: TGCGCCAGCAGCCCGGGACAGGAGTACTCTGGGGCCAACGTCCTGACTTTC; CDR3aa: CASSPGQEYSGANVLTF
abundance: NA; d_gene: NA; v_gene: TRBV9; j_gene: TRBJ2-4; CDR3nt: TGTGCCAGCAGCGTAGAGTGGGCGGCCAAAAACATTCAGTACTTC; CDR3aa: CASSVEWAAKNIQYF
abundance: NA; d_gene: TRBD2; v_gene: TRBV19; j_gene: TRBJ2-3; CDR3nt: TGTGCCAGTAGACTAGCGTCTACAGATACGCAGTATTTT; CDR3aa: CASRLASTDTQYF
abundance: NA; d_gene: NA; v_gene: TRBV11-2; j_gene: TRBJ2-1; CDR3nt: TGTGCCAGCAGCCGATTGAGGCTAGCGAGCAATGAGCAGTTCTTC; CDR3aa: CASSRLRLASNEQFF